The sequence of this T cell receptor (beta chain) was determined in a study of graft-versus-host responses after intestinal transplantation. Assay used: immunoSEQ multiplex PCR; TCRdb lists only in-frame clones, some missing. The sample shows over 100,000 clones, roughly 95% of them seen only once. As regards this clone: What it recognizes is unknown.

Whole-study results and caveats: Detection of GvH clones occurred in recipient marrow, and some had their first appearance in ileum or blood. High graft-versus-host to host-versus-graft T cell clonal ratios marked allografts of patients with graft-donor macrochimerism.

Germline assignment: CDR1 SGHNT and CDR2 YYREEE (reference sequence). J gave up 6 bases and V 3 bases, and 4 bases lay outside the gene matches. CDR3 length: 15 residues. Sequencing was performed on unstimulated CD8+ T cells sorted from spleen or lymph node cells, taken before intestinal transplant. This receptor was identified in a human donor who received an intestinal transplant. This rearrangement joins TRBV5-4 to TRBJ2-1, with 12 bases fitting TRBD2. CDR3 protein: CASSSLAGGPNEQFF. For the CDR3, the DNA is TGTGCCAGCAGCTCCCTAGCGGGAGGGCCCAATGAGCAGTTCTTC.